Sequencing of this TCR beta chain was carried out in a study of blood T cell repertoires in COVID-19. Whole-study context: Italy, Spain and the United States were the sources of the convalescent and acute COVID-19 samples.

The protocol was immunoSEQ multiplex PCR, while the TCRdb copy is restricted to in-frame clones and leaves out a portion. Among about 80,000 clones listed, around 80% were seen once. With 0 bases clipped from V and 6 bases from J, the junction kept 8 bases outside the gene matches. Germline lookup yields CDR1 SGHRS and CDR2 YFSETQ. This CDR3 is built from 16 residues. The V gene is TRBV5-1, the J gene TRBJ2-3; 9 positions agree with TRBD2. This TCR was sampled from a woman aged 70-85 years with acute or convalescent COVID-19. Sequenced: peripheral blood. DNA of the CDR3: TGCGCCAGCAGCTTGGCCGGCGGGAGGGCCGGTGATACGCAGTATTTT. Residues: CASSLAGGRAGDTQYF.